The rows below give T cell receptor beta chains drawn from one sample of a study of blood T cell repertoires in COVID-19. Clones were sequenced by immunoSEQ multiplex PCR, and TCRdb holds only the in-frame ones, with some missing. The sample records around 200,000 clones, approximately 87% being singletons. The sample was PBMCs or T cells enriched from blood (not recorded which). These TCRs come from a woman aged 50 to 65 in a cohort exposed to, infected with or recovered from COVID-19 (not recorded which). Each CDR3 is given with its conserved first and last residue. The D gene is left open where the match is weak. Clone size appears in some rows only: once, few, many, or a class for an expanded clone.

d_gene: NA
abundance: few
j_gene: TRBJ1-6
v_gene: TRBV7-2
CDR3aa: CASSLRGGTYNSPLHF
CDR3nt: TGTGCCAGCAGCTTACGCGGGGGTACTTATAATTCACCCCTCCACTTT

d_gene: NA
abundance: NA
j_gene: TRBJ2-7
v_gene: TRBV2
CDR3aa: CASRTGYEQYF
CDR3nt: TGTGCCAGCAGGACAGGCTACGAGCAGTACTTC

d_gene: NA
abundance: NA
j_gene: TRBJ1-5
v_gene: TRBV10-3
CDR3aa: CAIRGQQSNQPQHF
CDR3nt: TGTGCCATCAGAGGACAGCAAAGCAATCAGCCCCAGCATTTT

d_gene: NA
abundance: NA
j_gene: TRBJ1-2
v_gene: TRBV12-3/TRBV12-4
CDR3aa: CASSFVGSGYTF
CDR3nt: TGTGCCAGCAGTTTTGTGGGTAGCGGCTACACCTTC

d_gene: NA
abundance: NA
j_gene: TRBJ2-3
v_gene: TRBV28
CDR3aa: CASSVRDISTDTQYF
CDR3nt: TGTGCCAGCAGTGTCCGGGACATATCCACAGATACGCAGTATTTT

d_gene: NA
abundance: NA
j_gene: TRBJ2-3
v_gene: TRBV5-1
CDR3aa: CASAKGRGEAQYF
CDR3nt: TGCGCCAGCGCCAAGGGGAGGGGGGAGGCGCAGTATTTT

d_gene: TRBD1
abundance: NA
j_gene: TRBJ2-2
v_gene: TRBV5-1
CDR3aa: CASSMDRVATGELFF
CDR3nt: TGCGCCAGCAGCATGGACAGGGTGGCCACCGGGGAGCTGTTTTTT

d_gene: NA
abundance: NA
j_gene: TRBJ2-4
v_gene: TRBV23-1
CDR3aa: CASSRGRAVAKNIQYF
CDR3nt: TGCGCCAGCAGTAGGGGTAGAGCCGTAGCCAAAAACATTCAGTACTTC

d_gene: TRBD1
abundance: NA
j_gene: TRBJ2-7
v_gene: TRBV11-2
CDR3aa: CASSYQSGQGFEQYF
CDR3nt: TGTGCCAGCAGCTACCAAAGCGGACAGGGGTTCGAGCAGTACTTC

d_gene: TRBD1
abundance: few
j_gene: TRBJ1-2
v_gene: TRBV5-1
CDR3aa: CASSLRASDRGEGYTF
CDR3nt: TGCGCCAGCAGCTTGCGGGCTTCGGACAGGGGCGAGGGCTACACCTTC

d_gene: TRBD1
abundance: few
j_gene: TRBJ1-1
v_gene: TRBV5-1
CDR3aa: CASSSDRDLRSTEAFF
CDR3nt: TGCGCCAGCAGCTCGGACAGGGACTTGAGGAGCACTGAAGCTTTCTTT

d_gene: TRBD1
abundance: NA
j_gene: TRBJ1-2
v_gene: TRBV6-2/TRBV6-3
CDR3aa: CASSYSWDRGSYGYTF
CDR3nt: TGTGCCAGCAGTTACTCGTGGGACAGGGGTTCCTATGGCTACACCTTC

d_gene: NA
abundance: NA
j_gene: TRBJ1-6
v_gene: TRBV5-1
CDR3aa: CASSLNGEMSPLHF
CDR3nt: TGCGCCAGCAGCTTGAATGGGGAGATGTCACCCCTCCACTTT

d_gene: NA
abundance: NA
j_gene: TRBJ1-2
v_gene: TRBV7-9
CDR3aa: CASSSGHFYGYTF
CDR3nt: TGTGCCAGCAGCTCGGGACACTTCTATGGCTACACCTTC

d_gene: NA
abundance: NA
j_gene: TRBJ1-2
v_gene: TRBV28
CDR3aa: CASTANGGYTF
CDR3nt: TGTGCCAGCACCGCAAACGGGGGCTACACCTTC

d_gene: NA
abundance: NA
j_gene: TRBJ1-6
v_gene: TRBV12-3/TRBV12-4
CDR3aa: CASSSQENSPLHF
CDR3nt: TGTGCCAGCAGCTCACAAGAAAATTCACCCCTCCACTTT

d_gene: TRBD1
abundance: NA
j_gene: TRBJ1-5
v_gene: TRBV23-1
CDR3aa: CASSRGQTSNNQPQHF
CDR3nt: TGCGCCAGCAGTCGGGGACAGACCTCAAACAATCAGCCCCAGCATTTT

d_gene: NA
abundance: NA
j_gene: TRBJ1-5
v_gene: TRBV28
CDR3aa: CASSPGDFLTQHF
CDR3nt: TGTGCCAGCAGTCCGGGGGACTTCCTAACCCAGCATTTT

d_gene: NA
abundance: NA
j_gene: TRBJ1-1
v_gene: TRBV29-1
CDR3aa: CSGTGGLNTEAFF
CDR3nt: TGCAGCGGGACCGGGGGTCTGAACACTGAAGCTTTCTTT

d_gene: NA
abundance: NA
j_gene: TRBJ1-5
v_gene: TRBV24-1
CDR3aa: CATSEGGGSSNQPQHF
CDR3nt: TGTGCCACCAGTGAGGGGGGGGGTAGTAGCAATCAGCCCCAGCATTTT

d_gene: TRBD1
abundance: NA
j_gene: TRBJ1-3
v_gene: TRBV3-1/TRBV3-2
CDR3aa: CASSSHIGTGETGNTIYF
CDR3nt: TGTGCCAGCAGCAGCCACATCGGGACAGGGGAGACTGGAAACACCATATATTTT

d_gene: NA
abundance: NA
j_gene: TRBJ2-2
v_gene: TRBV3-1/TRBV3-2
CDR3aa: CASSNTGLGTGELFF
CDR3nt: TGTGCCAGCAGTAACACAGGTTTGGGCACCGGGGAGCTGTTTTTT

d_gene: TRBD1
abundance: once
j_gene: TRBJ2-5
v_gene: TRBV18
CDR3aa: CASSRPGQGSLKTQYF
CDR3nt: TGTGCCAGCTCACGTCCGGGACAGGGGTCGTTAAAGACCCAGTACTTC

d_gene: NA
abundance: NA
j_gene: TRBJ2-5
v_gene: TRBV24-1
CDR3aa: CATSDSRRAPGETQYF
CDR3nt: TGTGCCACCAGTGATTCTAGGAGGGCACCCGGGGAGACCCAGTACTTC

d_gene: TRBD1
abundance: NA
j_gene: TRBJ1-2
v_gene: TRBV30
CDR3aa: CAWTGGGGNGYTF
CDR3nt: TGTGCCTGGACGGGAGGGGGCGGTAATGGCTACACCTTC

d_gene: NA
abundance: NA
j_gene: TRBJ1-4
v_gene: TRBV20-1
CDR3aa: CSARDLEKLFF
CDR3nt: TGCAGTGCTAGAGATCTGGAAAAACTGTTTTTT

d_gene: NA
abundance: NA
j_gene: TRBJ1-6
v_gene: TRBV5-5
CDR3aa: CASSFRDRTTSYNSPLHF
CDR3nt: TGTGCCAGCAGCTTCCGAGACAGGACGACCTCCTATAATTCACCCCTCCACTTT

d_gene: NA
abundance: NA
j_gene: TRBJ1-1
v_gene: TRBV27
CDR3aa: CASSPGDLVTEAFF
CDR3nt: TGTGCCAGCAGTCCAGGGGATTTAGTCACTGAAGCTTTCTTT

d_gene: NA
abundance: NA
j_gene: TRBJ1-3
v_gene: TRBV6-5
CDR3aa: CASSSRKGGTIYF
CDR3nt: TGTGCCAGCAGTTCACGTAAAGGGGGCACCATATATTTT

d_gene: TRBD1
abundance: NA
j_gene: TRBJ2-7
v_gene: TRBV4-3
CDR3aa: CASSREDRGGMEQYF
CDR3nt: TGCGCCAGCAGCCGAGAGGACAGGGGAGGGATGGAGCAGTACTTC

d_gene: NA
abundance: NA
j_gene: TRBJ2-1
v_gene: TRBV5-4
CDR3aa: CASSLTGYYNEQFF
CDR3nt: TGTGCCAGCAGCCTCACAGGTTACTACAATGAGCAGTTCTTC

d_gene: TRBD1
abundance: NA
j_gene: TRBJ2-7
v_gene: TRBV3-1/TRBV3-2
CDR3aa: CASSPTGDEQYF
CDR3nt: TGTGCCAGCAGCCCGACAGGGGACGAGCAGTACTTC

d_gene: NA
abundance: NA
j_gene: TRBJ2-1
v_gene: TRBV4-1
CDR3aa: CASSPSFAVSYNEQFF
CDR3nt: TGCGCCAGCAGCCCTTCCTTCGCGGTTTCCTACAATGAGCAGTTCTTC

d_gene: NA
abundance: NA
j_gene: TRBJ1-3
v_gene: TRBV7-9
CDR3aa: CASRPQGNTIYF
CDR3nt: TGTGCCAGCAGGCCCCAGGGAAACACCATATATTTT

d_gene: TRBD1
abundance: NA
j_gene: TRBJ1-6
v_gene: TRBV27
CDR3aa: CASSLPGGNSPLHF
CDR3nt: TGTGCCAGCAGTTTACCAGGGGGCAATTCACCCCTCCACTTT

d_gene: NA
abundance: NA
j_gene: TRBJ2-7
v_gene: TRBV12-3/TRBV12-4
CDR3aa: CASSSQGLYEQYF
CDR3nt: TGTGCCAGCAGTTCACAGGGCCTCTACGAGCAGTACTTC

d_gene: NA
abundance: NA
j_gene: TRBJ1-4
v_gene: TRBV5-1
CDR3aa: CASSLWSQGSNEKLFF
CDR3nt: TGCGCCAGCAGCTTGTGGTCGCAGGGAAGCAATGAAAAACTGTTTTTT

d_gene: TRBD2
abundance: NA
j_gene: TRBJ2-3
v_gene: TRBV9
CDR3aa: CASSLLAGATDTQYF
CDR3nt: TGTGCCAGCAGTTTACTAGCGGGGGCAACAGATACGCAGTATTTT

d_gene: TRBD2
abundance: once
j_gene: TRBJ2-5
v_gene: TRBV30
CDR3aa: CAWSVGGDWETQYF
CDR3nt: TGTGCCTGGAGTGTGGGGGGGGATTGGGAGACCCAGTACTTC